Following are 28 T cell receptor beta chains from one sample sequenced in a study of shared clonotypes between healthy human individuals. This table comes from immunoSEQ multiplex PCR, and its TCRdb copy is limited to in-frame clones, with some not included. In the table there are roughly 1,100,000 clones, under 80% of which are singletons. Specimen: memory CD4+ T cells sorted from blood. Sample subset: CD45RA-negative fraction. These receptors came from a man between 18 and 35 years old in good health.

This clone turned up a few times. The chain combines TRBV7-2 with TRBJ2-2; TRBD2 aligns across 13 bases. The germline V gene encodes CDR1 SGHTA and CDR2 FQGNSA. The CDR3 extends over 17 amino acids. With V trimmed by 1 base and J by 4 bases, 3 bases remained unmatched. The CDR3 spells CASSLGGLAGFTGELFF. The CDR3 DNA follows: TGTGCCAGCAGCTTAGGGGGACTAGCGGGGTTCACCGGGGAGCTGTTTTTT.

The rearrangement links TRBV14 to TRBJ2-5; TRBD2 might be the D (6 bases). The CDR3 covers 14 residues. V lost 4 bases, J lost 3 bases, and 12 bases lay in between. Germline V gives CDR1 SGHDN, CDR2 FVKESK. CDR3 sequence (DNA): TGTGCCAGCAGCCTACGGGCGGGAAAAGAGACCCAGTACTTC. Translated: CASSLRAGKETQYF.

V usage is TRBV9 and J usage is TRBJ1-1, with a tentative D call TRBD1 (5 bases). This CDR3 has 15 amino acids. V lost 3 bases, J lost 1 base, and 13 bases lay in between. Germline assignment: CDR1 SGDLS and CDR2 YYNGEE. CDR3 in amino acids: CASSALREGNTEAFF. The CDR3, as DNA: TGTGCCAGCAGCGCTCTCAGGGAGGGGAACACTGAAGCTTTCTTT.

This chain links TRBV5-5 with TRBJ2-7, with D unclear. The CDR3 covers 14 residues. Germline V gene data show CDR1 as SGHKS and CDR2 as YYEKEE (reference sequence). Trimming cost V 6 bases and J 0 bases, with 13 bases left between them. CDR3 sequence (DNA): TGTGCCAGCATACCTTTAGAGAGCTCCTACGAGCAGTACTTC. Translation gives CASIPLESSYEQYF.

As regards this clone: One end of the junction is discordant with germline, which a read error may explain. The genes are TRBV7-7 and TRBJ2-3; tentative D call: TRBD2 (5 bases). The length of the CDR3 is 16 residues. Germline V gene lookup returns CDR1 SSHAT and CDR2 FNYEAQ (reference sequence). CDR3 in DNA: TGTGCTAGCAGCCCCTTTGACTACCTCAGCACAGATACGCAGTATTTT. The encoded protein is CASSPFDYLSTDTQYF.

This clone was seen more than once but under ten times. This CDR3 is also generated by other DNA sequences in the sample. The rearrangement links TRBV5-4 to TRBJ1-5; D ambiguous. CDR1 is SGHNT and CDR2 is YYREEE in the germline V gene (reference sequence). V shed 1 base and J shed 6 bases, with 11 bases lying between them. The CDR3 spans 14 residues. CDR3 bases: TGTGCCAGCAGCTTGATGGGTGACGGTCAGCCCCAGCATTTT. Amino acids: CASSLMGDGQPQHF.

The CDR3 protein is CASSLWGQGEFF. The CDR3 DNA is TGTGCCAGCAGTTTATGGGGACAGGGGGAGTTCTTC. The chain is built from TRBV27 and TRBJ2-1, with TRBD1 matching over 11 bases. CDR3 length: 12 amino acids. V gave up 1 base and J gave up 14 bases; unmatched junction bases: 1. CDR1 and CDR2 (germline): MNHEY, SMNVEV (reference sequence).

Only a few counts were recorded for this clone. This rearrangement joins TRBV9 to TRBJ2-5; unclear D gene. The CDR3 runs to 15 residues. Trimming pared 2 bases from V and 0 bases from J, leaving 11 bases between. Germline lookup yields CDR1 SGDLS and CDR2 YYNGEE. The DNA of the CDR3 is TGTGCCAGCAGCGTGGCTGGAAGGGACCAAGAGACCCAGTACTTC. It translates to CASSVAGRDQETQYF.

Points on this clone: Other nucleotide sequences from this sample produce the same CDR3. The chain joins TRBV6-1 to TRBJ2-5, with 9 bases that match TRBD2. The CDR3 runs 16 residues. Germline V gives CDR1 MNHNS, CDR2 SASEGT. With V trimmed by 3 bases and J by 2 bases, 7 bases remained unmatched. The CDR3: CASSEGLRGGQETQYF. The CDR3 nucleotides are TGTGCCAGCAGTGAGGGTTTGCGGGGGGGGCAAGAGACCCAGTACTTC.

The chain combines TRBV30 with TRBJ2-7; 9 nucleotides align to TRBD2. Unmatched junction bases numbered 9, after V lost 2 bases and J lost 4 bases. CDR3 length: 15 amino acids. Germline assignment: CDR1 GTSNPN and CDR2 SVGIG (reference sequence). This chain's CDR3 is CAWSRMPSGTYEQYF. The CDR3 bases are TGTGCCTGGAGTAGGATGCCTAGCGGGACGTACGAGCAGTACTTC. The full variable domain, completed using reference TRBV30 and TRBJ2-7, is SQTIHQWPATLVQPVGSPLSLECTVEGTSNPNLYWYRQAAGRGLQLLFYSVGIGQISSEVPQNLSASRPQDRQFILSSKKLLLSDSGFYLCAWSRMPSGTYEQYFGPGTRLTVT.

V gene TRBV11-3 combines with J gene TRBJ1-1; no firm D call. Looked up from germline, CDR1 is SGHNT and CDR2 is YENEEA. Trimming removed 3 bases from V and 2 bases from J, with 7 bases in between. This CDR3 is 13 amino acids long. CDR3 protein: CASSFQVNTEAFF. CDR3 nucleotides: TGTGCCAGCAGCTTTCAGGTTAACACTGAAGCTTTCTTT.

The CDR3 loop is CATGGLLSSYGYTF. CDR3 coding DNA: TGTGCCACCGGGGGACTTCTTTCTTCCTATGGCTACACCTTC. The chain links TRBV10-3 to TRBJ1-2; possible D gene TRBD1, 5 bases. The CDR3 has 14 residues. V lost 10 bases and J 4 bases, leaving 19 bases between the germline ends. Per the germline V gene, CDR1 is ENHRY and CDR2 is SYGVKD.

This chain joins TRBV9 and TRBJ2-1; a weak D match, TRBD2 (6 bases). V was pared by 0 bases and J by 3 bases, with 16 bases between. Germline V CDR1 and CDR2: SGDLS, YYNGEE. The CDR3 is 17 residues long. CDR3 in amino acids: CASSVDSGESFYNEQFF. CDR3 nucleotides: TGTGCCAGCAGCGTAGACTCGGGGGAGTCTTTCTACAATGAGCAGTTCTTC.

V is TRBV30 and J is TRBJ2-3; 7 positions agree with TRBD2. The length of the CDR3 is 16 residues. With 0 bases clipped from V and 3 bases from J, the junction kept 9 bases outside the gene matches. Germline CDR1 GTSNPN, CDR2 SVGIG (reference sequence). CDR3 sequence reads: CAWSVGRGTWTDTQYF. CDR3 in DNA: TGTGCCTGGAGTGTGGGGAGGGGCACTTGGACAGATACGCAGTATTTT. The entire variable domain, with the rest obtained from reference TRBV30 and TRBJ2-3, is as follows: SQTIHQWPATLVQPVGSPLSLECTVEGTSNPNLYWYRQAAGRGLQLLFYSVGIGQISSEVPQNLSASRPQDRQFILSSKKLLLSDSGFYLCAWSVGRGTWTDTQYFGPGTRLTVL.

The chain is built from TRBV19 and TRBJ1-5, with 9 bases aligning to TRBD1. The J segment lost 6 bases and the V segment lost 5 bases, leaving 11 bases of the junction unmatched. The CDR3 runs 16 residues. Germline values: CDR1 LNHDA, CDR2 SQIVND (reference sequence). In DNA, the CDR3 is TGTGCCAGTAGTCCCTCGACAGGGGGGCTCGGTCAGCCCCAGCATTTT. Amino acids: CASSPSTGGLGQPQHF.

The table lists this clone with a few counts. The same CDR3 is also encoded by other DNA sequences in this sample. The chain joins TRBV7-2 to TRBJ2-5; TRBD1 might be the D (6 bases). V dropped 6 bases and J dropped 2 bases, with 10 bases sitting between them. CDR3 length equals 13 residues. Germline V gene lookup returns CDR1 SGHTA and CDR2 FQGNSA. CDR3 protein: CASSYRVQETQYF. The CDR3 DNA follows: TGTGCCAGCAGTTACAGGGTTCAAGAGACCCAGTACTTC.

The V gene is TRBV11-2, the J gene TRBJ2-5, with 9 bases matching TRBD2. Germline V CDR1 and CDR2: SGHAT, FQNNGV. Trimming removed 5 bases from V and 5 bases from J; junction bases left unmatched: 3. This CDR3 has 13 residues. CDR3 DNA sequence: TGTGCCAGCAGCGCGGGGGGGCTGGAGACCCAGTACTTC. Protein product: CASSAGGLETQYF.

This chain uses TRBV5-1 with TRBJ2-2; 7 nucleotides align to TRBD2. In germline, CDR1 is SGHRS, CDR2 YFSETQ. Unmatched junction bases numbered 8, after V lost 5 bases and J lost 4 bases. The CDR3 has 15 amino acids. CDR3 nucleotides: TGCGCCAGCAGAAACGGGGGACTAACCACCGGGGAGCTGTTTTTT. Protein sequence: CASRNGGLTTGELFF.

The rearrangement joins TRBV7-3 to TRBJ1-1, with D hard to call. Germline assignment: CDR1 SGHTA and CDR2 FQGTGA. With 2 bases removed from V and 0 bases from J, the gap between germline ends came to 16 bases. The CDR3 is 17 residues long. The CDR3 loop is CASSLSVGPPMNTEAFF. In DNA form, the CDR3 reads TGTGCCAGCAGCTTATCAGTAGGACCGCCGATGAACACTGAAGCTTTCTTT.

The CDR3 protein is CASSSGGETQYF. The CDR3 DNA is TGTGCCAGCAGCTCCGGGGGGGAGACCCAGTACTTC. The chain couples TRBV7-3 to TRBJ2-5; 7 nucleotides align to TRBD2. The CDR3 sequence is 12 residues long. Germline CDR1 is SGHTA and CDR2 is FQGTGA. With V trimmed by 4 bases and J by 5 bases, 1 base remained unmatched.

On this clone itself: The same CDR3 is also encoded by other DNA sequences in this sample. The DNA of the CDR3 is TGTGCCAGCAGTCCTGGTGAGCATAATTCACCCCTCCACTTT. The encoded protein is CASSPGEHNSPLHF. The V and J genes are TRBV6-5 and TRBJ1-6; D unresolved. The germline V gene encodes CDR1 MNHEY and CDR2 SVGAGI. The length of the CDR3 is 14 residues. The V gene lost 5 bases and the J gene lost 5 bases, with 10 bases spanning the gap.

CDR3 nucleotide sequence: TGTGCCAGCAGTGGCCACCGGACAGTCTCTGGAAACACCATATATTTT. This sequence encodes CASSGHRTVSGNTIYF. The chain links TRBV25-1 to TRBJ1-3; a possible D gene is TRBD1 (6 bases). V lost 4 bases, J lost 0 bases, and 13 bases lay in between. The CDR3 totals 16 residues. CDR1 is MGHDK, CDR2 SYGVNS, per germline. Together with reference TRBV25-1 and TRBJ1-3, the CDR3 gives the full variable domain: EADIYQTPRYLVIGTGKKITLECSQTMGHDKMYWYQQDPGMELHLIHYSYGVNSTEKGDLSSESTVSRIRTEHFPLTLESARPSHTSQYLCASSGHRTVSGNTIYFGEGSWLTVV.

The V gene is TRBV28, the J gene TRBJ1-2; TRBD1 is a possible D gene (5 bases). The CDR3 is 15 residues long. V lost 4 bases and J lost 4, with 16 bases in between. CDR1 is MDHEN, CDR2 SYDVKM, per germline. CDR3 coding DNA: TGTGCCAGCAGTTCCGGGGAAGGGACGGTCTATGGCTACACCTTC. This codes for CASSSGEGTVYGYTF.

The chain recombines TRBV5-1 with TRBJ2-2; D may be TRBD1 or TRBD2 (5 bases each). Germline CDR1 SGHRS, CDR2 YFSETQ. The CDR3 covers 17 residues. V lost 0 bases to trimming and J lost 5 bases, with 17 bases between them. The CDR3 region has the DNA TGCGCCAGCAGCTTGGCCAGTGGGGGACCAAAGACCGGGGAGCTGTTTTTT. Translating gives CASSLASGGPKTGELFF.

This chain uses TRBV19 with TRBJ2-7; TRBD2 agrees at 7 bases. This CDR3 comprises 15 residues. V shed 0 bases, J shed 2 bases, and the junction held 4 bases outside the gene matches. CDR1 and CDR2 (germline): LNHDA, SQIVND (reference sequence). DNA of the CDR3: TGTGCCAGTAGTATAGATCTTGCGGGGGCCTACGAGCAGTACTTC. This gives the protein CASSIDLAGAYEQYF.

A few counts support this clone. The CDR3 is CASSGGLTRGENTEAFF. CDR3 bases: TGTGCCAGCAGCGGGGGCCTTACAAGGGGCGAGAACACTGAAGCTTTCTTT. V usage is TRBV9 and J usage is TRBJ1-1; D is perhaps TRBD1 (5 bases). CDR1 is SGDLS and CDR2 is YYNGEE in the germline V gene. CDR3 size: 17 residues. The V and J ends lost 3 bases and 1 base respectively, with 19 bases between them.

This clone was detected once. The J gene is TRBJ1-5, the V gene TRBV6-1; 7 nucleotides match TRBD1. V lost 8 bases, J lost 1 base, and 5 bases stayed unmatched. The CDR3 is 14 amino acids. CDR1 MNHNS and CDR2 SASEGT come from the germline V gene. CDR3 region: CASGGGQSNQPQHF. As DNA, the CDR3 is TGTGCCAGCGGAGGGGGACAGAGCAATCAGCCCCAGCATTTT.

As DNA, the CDR3 is TGTGCTAGTGGTTTGGCTGGCGGCCCCTACGAGCAGTACTTC. It codes for CASGLAGGPYEQYF. The genes are TRBV12-5 and TRBJ2-7; D is undetermined. Trimming removed 1 base from V and 2 bases from J, with 9 bases in between. Germline V gene lookup returns CDR1 LGHNT and CDR2 FRNRAP. The CDR3 loop spans 14 amino acids.